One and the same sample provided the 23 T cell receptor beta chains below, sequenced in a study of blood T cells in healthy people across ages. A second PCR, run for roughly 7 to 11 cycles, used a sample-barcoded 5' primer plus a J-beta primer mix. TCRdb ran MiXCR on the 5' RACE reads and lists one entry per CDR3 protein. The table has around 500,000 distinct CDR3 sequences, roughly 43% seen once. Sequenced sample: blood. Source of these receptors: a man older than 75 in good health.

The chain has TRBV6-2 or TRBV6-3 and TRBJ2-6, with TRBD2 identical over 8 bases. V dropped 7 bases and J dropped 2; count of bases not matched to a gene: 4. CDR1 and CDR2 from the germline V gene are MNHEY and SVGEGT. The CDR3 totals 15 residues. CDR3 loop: CASTDGRAGANVLTF. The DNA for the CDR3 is TGTGCCAGCACCGACGGGAGGGCTGGGGCCAACGTCCTGACTTTC.

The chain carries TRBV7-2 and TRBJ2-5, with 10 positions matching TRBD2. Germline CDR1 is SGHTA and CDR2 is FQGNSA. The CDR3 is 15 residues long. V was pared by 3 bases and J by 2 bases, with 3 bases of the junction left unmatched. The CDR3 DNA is TGTGCCAGCAGCTTTAGCGGGGGGATACAAGAGACCCAGTACTTC. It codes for CASSFSGGIQETQYF.

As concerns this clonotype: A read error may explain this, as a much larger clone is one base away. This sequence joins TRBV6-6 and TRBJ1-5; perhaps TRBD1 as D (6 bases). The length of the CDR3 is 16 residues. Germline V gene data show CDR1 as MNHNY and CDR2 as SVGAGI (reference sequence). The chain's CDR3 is CASGYSRGGRNQPQHF. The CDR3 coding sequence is TGTGCCAGCGGTTACTCGAGGGGGGGCCGCAATCAGCCCCAGCATTTT.

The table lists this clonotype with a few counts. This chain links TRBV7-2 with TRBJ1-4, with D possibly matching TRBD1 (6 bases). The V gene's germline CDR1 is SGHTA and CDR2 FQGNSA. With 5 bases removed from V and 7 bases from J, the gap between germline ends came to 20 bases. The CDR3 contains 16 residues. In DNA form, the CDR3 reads TGTGCCAGCAGCCCCCTCCCGACAGGAAGTAGTGAAAAACTGTTTTTT. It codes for CASSPLPTGSSEKLFF.

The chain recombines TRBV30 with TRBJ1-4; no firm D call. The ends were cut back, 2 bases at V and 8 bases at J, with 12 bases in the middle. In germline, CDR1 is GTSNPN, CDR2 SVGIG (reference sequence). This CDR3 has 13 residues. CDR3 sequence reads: CAWSWNEGEKLFF. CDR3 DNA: TGTGCCTGGAGTTGGAACGAGGGAGAAAAACTGTTTTTT.

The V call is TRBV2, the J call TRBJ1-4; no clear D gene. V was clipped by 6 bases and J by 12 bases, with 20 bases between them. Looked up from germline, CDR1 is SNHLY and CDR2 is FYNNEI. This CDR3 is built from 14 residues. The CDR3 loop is CASSQRSTSEELFF. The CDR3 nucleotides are TGTGCCAGCAGCCAACGCTCGACTTCTGAGGAACTGTTTTTT.

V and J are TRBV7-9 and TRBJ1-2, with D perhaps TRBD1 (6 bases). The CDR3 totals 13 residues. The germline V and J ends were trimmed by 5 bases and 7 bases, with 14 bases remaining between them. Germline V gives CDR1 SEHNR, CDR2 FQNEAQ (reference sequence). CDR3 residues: CASSNAGVFGYTF. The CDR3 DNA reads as TGTGCCAGCAGCAATGCAGGGGTGTTTGGCTACACCTTC.

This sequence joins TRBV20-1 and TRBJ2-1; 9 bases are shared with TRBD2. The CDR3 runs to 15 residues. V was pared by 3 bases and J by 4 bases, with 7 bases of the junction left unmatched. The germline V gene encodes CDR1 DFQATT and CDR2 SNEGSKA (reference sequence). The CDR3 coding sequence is TGCAGTGCTAGTGAGCGGGGGGCCGTATACAATGAGCAGTTCTTC. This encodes CSASERGAVYNEQFF.

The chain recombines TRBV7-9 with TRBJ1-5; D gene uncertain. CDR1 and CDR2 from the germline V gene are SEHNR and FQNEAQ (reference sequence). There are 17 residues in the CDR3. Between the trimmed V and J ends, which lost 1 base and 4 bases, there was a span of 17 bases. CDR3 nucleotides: TGTGCCAGCAGCTTAGGAGGGCAGAAAAACGGAAATCAGCCCCAGCATTTT. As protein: CASSLGGQKNGNQPQHF.

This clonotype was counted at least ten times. CDR3 sequence: CASSYGGQGETQYF. The DNA for the CDR3 is TGTGCCAGCAGTTACGGTGGGCAGGGAGAGACCCAGTACTTC. The chain carries TRBV6-6 and TRBJ2-5; possibly TRBD1 for D (5 bases). There are 14 residues in the CDR3. Germline CDR1 is MNHNY and CDR2 is SVGAGI (reference sequence). Trimming left V 2 bases short and J 4 bases short, with 11 bases between.

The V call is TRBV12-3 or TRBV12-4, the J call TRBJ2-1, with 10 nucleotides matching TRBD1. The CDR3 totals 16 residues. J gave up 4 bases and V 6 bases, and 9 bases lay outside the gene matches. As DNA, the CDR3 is TGTGCCAGCAGCCCCCCCGGGACAGGGGAGTACAATGAGCAGTTCTTC. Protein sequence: CASSPPGTGEYNEQFF.

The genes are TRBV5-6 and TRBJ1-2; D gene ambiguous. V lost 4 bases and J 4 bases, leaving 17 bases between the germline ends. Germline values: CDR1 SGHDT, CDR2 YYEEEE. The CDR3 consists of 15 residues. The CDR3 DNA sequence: TGTGCCAGCAGCGATCCAACCGGGAACATCTATGGCTACACCTTC. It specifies CASSDPTGNIYGYTF.

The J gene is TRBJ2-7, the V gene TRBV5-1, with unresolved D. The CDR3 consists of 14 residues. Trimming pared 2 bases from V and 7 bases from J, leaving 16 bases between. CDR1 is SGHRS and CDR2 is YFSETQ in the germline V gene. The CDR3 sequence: CASSFNLVTEEQYF. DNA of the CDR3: TGCGCCAGCAGCTTTAATTTAGTGACGGAAGAGCAGTACTTC.

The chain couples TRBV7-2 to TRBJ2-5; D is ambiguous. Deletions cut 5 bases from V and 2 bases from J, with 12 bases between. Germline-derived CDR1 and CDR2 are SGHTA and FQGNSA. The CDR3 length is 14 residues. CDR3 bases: TGTGCCAGCAGCGCCTACAGTGGGCAAGAGACCCAGTACTTC. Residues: CASSAYSGQETQYF. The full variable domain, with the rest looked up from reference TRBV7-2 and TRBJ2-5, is GAGVSQSPSNKVTEKGKDVELRCDPISGHTALYWYRQSLGQGLEFLIYFQGNSAPDKSGLPSDRFSAERTGGSVSTLTIQRTQQEDSAVYLCASSAYSGQETQYFGPGTRLLVL.

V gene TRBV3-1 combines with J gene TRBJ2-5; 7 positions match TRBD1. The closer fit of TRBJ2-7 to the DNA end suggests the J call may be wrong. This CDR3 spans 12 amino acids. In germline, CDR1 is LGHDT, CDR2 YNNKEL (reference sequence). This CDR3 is CASSPDRNEQYF. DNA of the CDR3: TGTGCCAGCAGCCCGGACAGGAACGAGCAGTACTTC.

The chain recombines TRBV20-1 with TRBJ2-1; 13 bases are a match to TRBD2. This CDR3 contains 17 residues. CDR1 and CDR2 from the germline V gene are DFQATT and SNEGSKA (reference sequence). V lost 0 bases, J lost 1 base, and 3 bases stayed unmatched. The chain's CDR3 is CSARDPLAGGSYNEQFF. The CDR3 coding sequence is TGCAGTGCTAGAGACCCACTAGCGGGGGGGTCCTACAATGAGCAGTTCTTC.

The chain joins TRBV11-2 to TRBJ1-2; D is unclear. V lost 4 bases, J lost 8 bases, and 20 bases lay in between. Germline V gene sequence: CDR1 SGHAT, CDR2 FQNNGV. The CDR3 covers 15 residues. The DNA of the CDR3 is TGTGCCAGCAGCTCTTCTGAGTCCGTGGGAGGGGGCTACACCTTC. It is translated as CASSSSESVGGGYTF.

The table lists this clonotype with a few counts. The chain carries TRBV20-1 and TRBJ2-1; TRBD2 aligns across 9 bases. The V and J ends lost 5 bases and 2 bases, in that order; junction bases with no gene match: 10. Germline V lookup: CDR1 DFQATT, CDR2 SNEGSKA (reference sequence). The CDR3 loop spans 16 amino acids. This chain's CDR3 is CSAEAGLANTYNEQFF. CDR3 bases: TGCAGTGCTGAGGCCGGACTAGCGAACACCTACAATGAGCAGTTCTTC.

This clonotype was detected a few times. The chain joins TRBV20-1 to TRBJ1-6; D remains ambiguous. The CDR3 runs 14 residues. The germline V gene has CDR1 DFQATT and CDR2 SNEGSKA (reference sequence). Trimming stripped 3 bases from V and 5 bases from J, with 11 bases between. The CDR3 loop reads CSARSGRDNSPLHF. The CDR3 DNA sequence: TGCAGTGCTAGGTCCGGACGGGATAATTCACCCCTCCACTTT.

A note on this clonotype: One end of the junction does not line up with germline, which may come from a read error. This chain's CDR3 is CASGLPRGGQETQYF. Written as DNA, the CDR3 is TGTGCCAGCGGCTTGCCCCGGGGCGGCCAAGAGACCCAGTACTTC. V and J are TRBV5-5 and TRBJ2-5; the D call may be TRBD1 or TRBD2 (5 bases each). The germline CDR1 and CDR2 sequences are SGHKS and YYEKEE (reference sequence). This CDR3 is 15 amino acids long.

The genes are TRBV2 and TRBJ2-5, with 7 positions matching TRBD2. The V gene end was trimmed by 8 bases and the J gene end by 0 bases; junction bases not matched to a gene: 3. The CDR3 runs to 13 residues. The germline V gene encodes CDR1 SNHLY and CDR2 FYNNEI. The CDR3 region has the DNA TGTGCCAGCTCGCGGGGGTACCAAGAGACCCAGTACTTC. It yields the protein CASSRGYQETQYF.

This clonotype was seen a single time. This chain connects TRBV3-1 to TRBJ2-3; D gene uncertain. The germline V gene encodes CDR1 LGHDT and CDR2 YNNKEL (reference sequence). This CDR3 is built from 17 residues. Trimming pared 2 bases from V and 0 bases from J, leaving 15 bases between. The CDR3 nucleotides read TGTGCCAGCAGCCAATCCCCGCCGAGCACTAGCACAGATACGCAGTATTTT. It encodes CASSQSPPSTSTDTQYF.

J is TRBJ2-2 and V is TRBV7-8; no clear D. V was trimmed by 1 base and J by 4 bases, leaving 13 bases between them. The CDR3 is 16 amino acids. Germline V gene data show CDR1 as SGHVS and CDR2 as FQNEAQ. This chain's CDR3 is CASSLVEGSGTGELFF. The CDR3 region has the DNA TGTGCCAGCAGCTTAGTTGAAGGTTCGGGCACCGGGGAGCTGTTTTTT.